The clone carrying this T cell receptor beta chain was observed a few times. This entry belongs to a study of T-cell memory formation after mild COVID-19. Study as a whole: The study found TCR clusters largely donor specific.

There are 14 residues in the CDR3. Germline assignment: CDR1 MNHEY and CDR2 SVGAGI. V lost 4 bases to trimming and J lost 6 bases; unmatched junction nucleotides: 6. Using its own MiXCR run on the 5' RACE reads, TCRdb lists one record per CDR3 protein. The sample includes approximately 65,000 distinct CDR3 sequences, approximately 16% of them seen just once. The genes are TRBV6-5 and TRBJ1-2; 9 nucleotides agree with TRBD1. The clonotype was recovered from an adult woman who had mild COVID-19 (a few samples of this study predate the infection). Cell type and time point are not known. The sample was PBMCs or a T cell subset sorted from them (not recorded which). CDR3 DNA sequence: TGTGCCAGCAGTTCTGGACAGGGGATGAATGGCTACACCTTC. Translation gives CASSSGQGMNGYTF.